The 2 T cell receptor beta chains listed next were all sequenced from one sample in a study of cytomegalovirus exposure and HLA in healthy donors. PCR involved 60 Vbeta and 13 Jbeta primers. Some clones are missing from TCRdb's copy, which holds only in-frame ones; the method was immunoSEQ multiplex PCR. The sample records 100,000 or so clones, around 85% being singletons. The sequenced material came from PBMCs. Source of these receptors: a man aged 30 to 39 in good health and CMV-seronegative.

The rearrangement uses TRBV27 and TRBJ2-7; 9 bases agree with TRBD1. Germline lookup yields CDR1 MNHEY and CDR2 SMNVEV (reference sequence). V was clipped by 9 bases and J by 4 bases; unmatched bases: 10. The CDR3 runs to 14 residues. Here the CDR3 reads CASGLGTGFYEQYF. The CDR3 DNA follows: TGTGCCAGTGGACTCGGGACAGGGTTTTACGAGCAGTACTTC.

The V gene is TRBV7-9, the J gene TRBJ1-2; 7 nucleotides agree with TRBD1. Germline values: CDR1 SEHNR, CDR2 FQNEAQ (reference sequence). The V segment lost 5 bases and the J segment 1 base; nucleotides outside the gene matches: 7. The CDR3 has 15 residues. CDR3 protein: CASSSYRGGNYGYTF. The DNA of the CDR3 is TGTGCCAGCAGCAGTTACAGGGGTGGTAACTATGGCTACACCTTC.